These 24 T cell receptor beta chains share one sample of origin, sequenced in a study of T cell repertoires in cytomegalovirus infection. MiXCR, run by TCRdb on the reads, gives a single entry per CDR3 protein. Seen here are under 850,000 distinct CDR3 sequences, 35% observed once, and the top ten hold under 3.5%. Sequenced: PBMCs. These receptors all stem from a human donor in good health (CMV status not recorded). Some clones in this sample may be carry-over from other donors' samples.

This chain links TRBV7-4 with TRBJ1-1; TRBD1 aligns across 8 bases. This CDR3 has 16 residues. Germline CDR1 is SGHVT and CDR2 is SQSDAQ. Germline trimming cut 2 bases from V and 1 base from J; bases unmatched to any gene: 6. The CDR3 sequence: CASSLRGTGRNTEAFF. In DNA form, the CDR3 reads TGTGCCAGCAGCTTACGGGGGACAGGCCGGAACACTGAAGCTTTCTTT.

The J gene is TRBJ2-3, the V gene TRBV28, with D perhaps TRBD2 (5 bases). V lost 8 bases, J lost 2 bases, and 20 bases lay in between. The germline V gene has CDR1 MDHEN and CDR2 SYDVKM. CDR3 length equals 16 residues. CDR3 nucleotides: TGTGCCAGCGGATCACTACGGGAAGGCATCACAGATACGCAGTATTTT. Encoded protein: CASGSLREGITDTQYF.

The CDR3 spells CASSLFTGEAFF. CDR3 bases: TGTGCCAGCAGTTTATTTACAGGAGAAGCTTTCTTT. The chain links TRBV28 to TRBJ1-1; tentative D call: TRBD1 (5 bases). The CDR3 covers 12 residues. V was trimmed by 1 base and J by 8 bases, leaving 8 bases between them. CDR1 and CDR2 from the germline V gene are MDHEN and SYDVKM.

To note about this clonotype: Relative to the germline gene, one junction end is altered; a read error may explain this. CDR3 sequence reads: CASSRQGPGEKRFF. CDR3 nucleotide sequence: TGTGCCAGCAGTAGACAGGGTCCCGGTGAAAAACGGTTTTTT. This rearrangement joins TRBV2 to TRBJ1-4; 7 positions match TRBD1. Germline lookup yields CDR1 SNHLY and CDR2 FYNNEI. The CDR3 length is 14 residues.

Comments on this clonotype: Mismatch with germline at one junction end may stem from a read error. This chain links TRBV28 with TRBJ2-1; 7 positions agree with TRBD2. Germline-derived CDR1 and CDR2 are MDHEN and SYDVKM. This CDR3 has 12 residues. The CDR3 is CASSTSGTRQIF. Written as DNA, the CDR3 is TGTGCCAGCAGTACAAGCGGGACTCGCCAGATCTTC.

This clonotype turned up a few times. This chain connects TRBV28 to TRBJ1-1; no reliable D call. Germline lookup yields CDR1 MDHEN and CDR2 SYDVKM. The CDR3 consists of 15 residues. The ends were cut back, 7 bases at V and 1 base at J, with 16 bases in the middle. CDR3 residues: CASTPPVWSNTEAFF. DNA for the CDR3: TGTGCCAGCACCCCCCCTGTTTGGTCGAACACTGAAGCTTTCTTT.

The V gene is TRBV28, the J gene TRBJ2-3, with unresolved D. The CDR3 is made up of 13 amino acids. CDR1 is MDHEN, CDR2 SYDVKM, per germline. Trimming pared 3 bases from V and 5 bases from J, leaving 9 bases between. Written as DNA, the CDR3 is TGTGCCAGCAGTTTTTACGGATTAGATACGCAGTATTTT. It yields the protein CASSFYGLDTQYF.

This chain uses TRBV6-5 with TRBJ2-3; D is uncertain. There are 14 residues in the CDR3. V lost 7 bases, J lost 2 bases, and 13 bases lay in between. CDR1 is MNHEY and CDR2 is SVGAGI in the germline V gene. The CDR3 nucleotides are TGTGCCAGCATCTCCCTAGAAGACACAGATACGCAGTATTTT. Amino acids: CASISLEDTDTQYF.

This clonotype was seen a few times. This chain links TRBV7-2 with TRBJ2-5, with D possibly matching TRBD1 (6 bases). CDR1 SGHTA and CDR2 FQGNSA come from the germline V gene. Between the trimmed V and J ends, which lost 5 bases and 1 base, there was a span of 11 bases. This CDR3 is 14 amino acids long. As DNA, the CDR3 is TGTGCCAGCAGCCCGGACAGACTCCAAGAGACCCAGTACTTC. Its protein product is CASSPDRLQETQYF.

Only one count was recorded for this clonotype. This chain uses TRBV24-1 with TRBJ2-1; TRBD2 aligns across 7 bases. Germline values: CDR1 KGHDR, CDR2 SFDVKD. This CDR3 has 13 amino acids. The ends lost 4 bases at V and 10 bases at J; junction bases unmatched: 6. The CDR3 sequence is CATSEKPGGEQFF. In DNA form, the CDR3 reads TGTGCCACCAGTGAGAAACCGGGAGGCGAGCAGTTCTTC.

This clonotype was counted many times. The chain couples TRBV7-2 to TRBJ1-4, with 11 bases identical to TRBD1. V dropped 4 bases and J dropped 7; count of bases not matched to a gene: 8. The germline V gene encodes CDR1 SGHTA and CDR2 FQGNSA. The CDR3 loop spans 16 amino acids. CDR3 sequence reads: CASSSHSGTGGEKLFF. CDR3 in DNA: TGTGCCAGCAGCTCCCACAGCGGGACAGGGGGTGAAAAACTGTTTTTT.

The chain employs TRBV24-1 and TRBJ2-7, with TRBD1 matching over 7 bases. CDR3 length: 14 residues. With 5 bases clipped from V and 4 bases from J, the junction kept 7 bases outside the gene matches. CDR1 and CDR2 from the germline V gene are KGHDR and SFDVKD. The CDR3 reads CATSATGMSYEQYF. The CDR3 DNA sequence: TGTGCCACCAGTGCGACAGGGATGTCGTACGAGCAGTACTTC.

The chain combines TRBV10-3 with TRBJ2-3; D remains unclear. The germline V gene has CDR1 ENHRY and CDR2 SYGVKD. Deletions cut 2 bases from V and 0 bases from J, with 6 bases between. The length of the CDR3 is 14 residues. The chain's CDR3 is CAISEMTSTDTQYF. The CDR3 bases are TGTGCCATCAGTGAGATGACTAGCACAGATACGCAGTATTTT.

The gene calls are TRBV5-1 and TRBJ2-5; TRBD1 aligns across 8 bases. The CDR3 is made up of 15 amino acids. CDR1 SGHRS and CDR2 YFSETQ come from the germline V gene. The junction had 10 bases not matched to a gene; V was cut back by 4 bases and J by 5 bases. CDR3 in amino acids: CASSQYRGEVETQYF. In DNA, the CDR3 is TGCGCCAGCAGCCAGTACAGGGGGGAGGTGGAGACCCAGTACTTC.

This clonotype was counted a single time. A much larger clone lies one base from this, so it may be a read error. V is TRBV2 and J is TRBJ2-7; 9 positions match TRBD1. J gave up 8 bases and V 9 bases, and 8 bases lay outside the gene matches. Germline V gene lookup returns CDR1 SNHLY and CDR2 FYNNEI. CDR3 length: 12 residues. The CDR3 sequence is CASSGTGLKQYF. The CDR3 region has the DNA TGTGCCAGTTCGGGGACAGGGTTGAAGCAGTACTTC.

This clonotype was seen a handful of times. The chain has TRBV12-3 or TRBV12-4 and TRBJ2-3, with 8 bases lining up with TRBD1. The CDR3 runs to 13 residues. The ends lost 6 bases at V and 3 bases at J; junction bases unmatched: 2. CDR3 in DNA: TGTGCCAGCAGGACAGGGGTGACAGATACGCAGTATTTT. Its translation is CASRTGVTDTQYF.

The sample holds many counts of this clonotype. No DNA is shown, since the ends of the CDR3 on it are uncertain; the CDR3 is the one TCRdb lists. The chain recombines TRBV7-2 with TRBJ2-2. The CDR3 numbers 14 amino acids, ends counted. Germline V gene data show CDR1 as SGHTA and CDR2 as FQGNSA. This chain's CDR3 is CASSLESLGGSCFF.

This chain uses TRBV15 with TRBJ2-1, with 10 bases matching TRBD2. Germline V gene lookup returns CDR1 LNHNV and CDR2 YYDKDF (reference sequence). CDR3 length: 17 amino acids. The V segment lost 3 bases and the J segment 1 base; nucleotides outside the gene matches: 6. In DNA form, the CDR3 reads TGTGCCACCAGCAGGACTAGCGGGCCATCGTCCTACAATGAGCAGTTCTTC. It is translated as CATSRTSGPSSYNEQFF.

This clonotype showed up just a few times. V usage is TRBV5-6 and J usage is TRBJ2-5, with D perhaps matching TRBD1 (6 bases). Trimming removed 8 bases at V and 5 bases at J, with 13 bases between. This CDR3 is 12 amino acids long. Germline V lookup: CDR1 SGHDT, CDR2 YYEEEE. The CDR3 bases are TGTGCCAGTTTAACAGGGTCTGAGACCCAGTACTTC. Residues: CASLTGSETQYF.

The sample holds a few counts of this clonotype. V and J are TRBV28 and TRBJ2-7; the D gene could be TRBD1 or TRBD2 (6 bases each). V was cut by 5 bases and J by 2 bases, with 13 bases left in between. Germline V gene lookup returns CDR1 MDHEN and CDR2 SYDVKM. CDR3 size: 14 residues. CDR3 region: CASSETGGTYEQYF. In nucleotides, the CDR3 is TGTGCCAGCAGTGAAACCGGGGGCACCTACGAGCAGTACTTC.

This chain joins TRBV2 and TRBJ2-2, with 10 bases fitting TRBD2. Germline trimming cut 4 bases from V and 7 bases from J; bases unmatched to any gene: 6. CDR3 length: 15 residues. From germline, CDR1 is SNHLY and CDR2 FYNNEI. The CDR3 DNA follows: TGTGCCAGCAGTGGCCAGCGGGGGGGCAGCGGGGAGCTGTTTTTT. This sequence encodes CASSGQRGGSGELFF.

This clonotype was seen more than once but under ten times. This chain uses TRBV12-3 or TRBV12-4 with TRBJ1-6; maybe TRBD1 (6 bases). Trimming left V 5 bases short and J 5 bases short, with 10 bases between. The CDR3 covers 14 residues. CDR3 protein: CASSADSHNSPLHF. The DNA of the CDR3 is TGTGCCAGCAGTGCGGACAGCCATAATTCACCCCTCCACTTT.

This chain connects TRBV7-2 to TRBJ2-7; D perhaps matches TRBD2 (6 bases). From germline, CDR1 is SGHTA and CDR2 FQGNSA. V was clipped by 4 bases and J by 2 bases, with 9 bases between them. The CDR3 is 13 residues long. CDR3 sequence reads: CASSSRTTYEQYF. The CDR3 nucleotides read TGTGCCAGCAGCTCCCGGACTACCTACGAGCAGTACTTC. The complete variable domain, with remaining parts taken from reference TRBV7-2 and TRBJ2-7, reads GAGVSQSPSNKVTEKGKDVELRCDPISGHTALYWYRQSLGQGLEFLIYFQGNSAPDKSGLPSDRFSAERTGGSVSTLTIQRTQQEDSAVYLCASSSRTTYEQYFGPGTRLTVT.

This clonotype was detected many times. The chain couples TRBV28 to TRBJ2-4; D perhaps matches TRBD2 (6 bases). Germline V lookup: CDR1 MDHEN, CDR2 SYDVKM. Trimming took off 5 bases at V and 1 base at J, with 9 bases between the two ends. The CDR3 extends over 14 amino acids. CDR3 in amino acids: CASSRGGAKNIQYF. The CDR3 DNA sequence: TGTGCCAGCAGTCGTGGGGGGGCCAAAAACATTCAGTACTTC.